Sequencing of this TCR beta chain was carried out in a study of shared clonotypes between healthy human individuals. Background on the study: Each donor's CD8 memory used one plate, CD8 naive two, each CD4 subset three.

Every subset's genomic DNA went evenly onto several immunoSEQ plates. The repertoire was sequenced with immunoSEQ multiplex PCR; TCRdb's copy has only in-frame clones and lacks some. The data show about 2.4 million clones, 93% seen once. CDR1 SGDLS and CDR2 YYNGEE come from the germline V gene. This CDR3 has 14 amino acids. V was trimmed by 6 bases and J by 4 bases, leaving 14 bases between them. The receptor comes from a man aged 18 to 30 in good health. Some clones in this sample may be carry-over from other donors' samples. The chain couples TRBV9 to TRBJ2-4, with D unclear. Sample: naive CD4+ T cells from PBMCs. Subset given: CD45RA+ positively selected. The CDR3 DNA reads as TGTGCCAGCAACGTTGGGGAACCGAAAAACATTCAGTACTTC. Its translation is CASNVGEPKNIQYF.